The 30 T cell receptor beta chains below were found in one sample sequenced in a study of glioma-infiltrating T cells after dendritic cell vaccination. Libraries were prepared by immunoSEQ multiplex PCR; TCRdb keeps only in-frame clonotypes and omits some of them. The repertoire holds 35,000 to 40,000 clones, with about 80% as singletons. Sequencing was performed on blood, taken before dendritic cell vaccination. Every receptor here comes from a human donor with glioblastoma.

CDR3 residues: CSAREYEQYF. In nucleotides, the CDR3 is TGCAGTGCTAGAGAGTACGAGCAGTACTTC. The chain couples TRBV20-1 to TRBJ2-5; D gene ambiguous. The end of the DNA fits TRBJ2-7 better, so the J call may be wrong. Germline loops: CDR1 DFQATT, CDR2 SNEGSKA (reference sequence). This CDR3 has 10 amino acids.

V is TRBV9 and J is TRBJ2-7; tentative D call: TRBD1 (6 bases). CDR1 is SGDLS, CDR2 YYNGEE, per germline. This CDR3 comprises 15 residues. The V gene lost 0 bases and the J gene lost 2 bases, with 12 bases spanning the gap. CDR3 sequence (DNA): TGTGCCAGCAGCGTAGGACAGGTCCCAGCCTACGAGCAGTACTTC. Protein sequence: CASSVGQVPAYEQYF.

The V and J genes are TRBV10-1 and TRBJ1-4; 11 bases are shared with TRBD1. This CDR3 has 17 residues. V lost 0 bases and J lost 6; bases outside the gene matches: 6. Germline CDR1 is WNHNN and CDR2 is SYGVQD (reference sequence). The CDR3 nucleotides read TGCGCCAGCAGTGAGTCGAGGGGACAGGGGGAGGATGAAAAACTGTTTTTT. This codes for CASSESRGQGEDEKLFF.

The genes are TRBV2 and TRBJ2-1, with D tentatively TRBD2 (5 bases). Germline V gene lookup returns CDR1 SNHLY and CDR2 FYNNEI. The CDR3 runs to 15 residues. Trimming cost V 2 bases and J 4 bases, with 12 bases left between them. The DNA for the CDR3 is TGTGCCAGCAGTGAAAATGGACTCCTATACAATGAGCAGTTCTTC. As protein: CASSENGLLYNEQFF.

The chain joins TRBV6-1 to TRBJ2-3, with D tentatively TRBD1 (5 bases). V shed 3 bases and J shed 5 bases, with 15 bases lying between them. The CDR3 is 15 residues long. The germline CDR1 and CDR2 sequences are MNHNS and SASEGT. The CDR3 DNA sequence: TGTGCCAGCAGTGACCCCCCGCCAGGGTTAGATACGCAGTATTTT. It codes for CASSDPPPGLDTQYF.

V gene TRBV10-3 combines with J gene TRBJ1-3; 7 nucleotides align to TRBD1. The germline V gene has CDR1 ENHRY and CDR2 SYGVKD. Trimming cost V 7 bases and J 2 bases; bases outside gene matches: 2. The CDR3 sequence is 13 residues long. CDR3 bases: TGTGCCATCACGACAGGGACTGGAAACACCATATATTTT. Amino acid sequence: CAITTGTGNTIYF.

This clone was counted once. The J gene is TRBJ2-7, the V gene TRBV12-1; TRBD1 reflects the table's D call only, with no check against the DNA. TRBV12-1 corresponds to a pseudogene. This CDR3 has 15 amino acids. The CDR3 protein is CASIPSDRGSYEQYF. The CDR3 nucleotides are TGTGCCAGCATTCCCTCGGACAGGGGATCCTACGAGCAGTACTTC.

This sequence joins TRBV6-1 and TRBJ2-3; 11 nucleotides match TRBD2. This CDR3 contains 13 residues. V trimming: 10 bases; J trimming: 11 bases; junction bases outside the gene matches: 11. Germline-derived CDR1 and CDR2 are MNHNS and SASEGT. The CDR3, as DNA: TGTGCCACAGAGTCTAGCGGGGGGAATAAGCAGTATTTT. Protein sequence: CATESSGGNKQYF.

The chain has TRBV1 and TRBJ2-7; whether TRBD2, the table's D call, matches the DNA was not checked. TRBV1 is a known pseudogene. The length of the CDR3 is 14 residues. The CDR3 reads CTSSRTTGVKEQYF. CDR3 DNA sequence: TGCACCAGCAGTCGTACGACGGGGGTAAAAGAGCAGTACTTC.

This clone was observed a single time. V is TRBV30 and J is TRBJ2-3, with D perhaps matching TRBD2 (7 bases). V was cut by 7 bases and J by 8 bases, with 19 bases left in between. Per germline, CDR1 GTSNPN and CDR2 SVGIG (reference sequence). The CDR3 consists of 13 residues. Here the CDR3 DNA reads TGTGCCTCCCAAGTGGGGGGGCAGGCTACGCAGTATTTT. Amino acid sequence: CASQVGGQATQYF.

The V gene is TRBV4-1, the J gene TRBJ1-2, with a possible D match to TRBD1 (5 bases). The CDR3 runs to 15 residues. Germline loops: CDR1 MGHRA, CDR2 YSYEKL. V was trimmed by 3 bases and J by 0 bases, leaving 11 bases between them. In DNA, the CDR3 is TGCGCCAGCAGCCAGTCGACAGTAGCTAACTATGGCTACACCTTC. This sequence encodes CASSQSTVANYGYTF.

The chain combines TRBV4-1 with TRBJ1-2, with 8 bases aligning to TRBD1. This CDR3 comprises 15 residues. J lost 6 bases, V lost 4 bases, and 10 bases had no gene match. Germline V gene sequence: CDR1 MGHRA, CDR2 YSYEKL. Here the CDR3 reads CASSRDMTGVNGYTF. Here the CDR3 DNA reads TGCGCCAGCAGCCGAGATATGACAGGGGTAAATGGCTACACCTTC.

This clone was observed once. Other DNA sequences in the sample encode the same CDR3. The chain combines TRBV30 with TRBJ1-2, with a tentative D call TRBD1 (5 bases). Germline CDR1 reads GTSNPN; CDR2 reads SVGIG (reference sequence). There are 13 residues in the CDR3. With 1 base removed from V and 4 bases from J, the gap between germline ends came to 10 bases. The CDR3, as DNA: TGTGCCTGGAGTGGGGGGGGGATCTATGGCTACACCTTC. Its protein product is CAWSGGGIYGYTF.

CDR3: CASSLTSGWDSPLHF. CDR3 in DNA: TGTGCCAGCAGTTTAACGTCCGGGTGGGATTCACCCCTCCACTTT. The chain links TRBV27 to TRBJ1-6, with D unresolved. Trimming shortened V by 2 bases and J by 8 bases, and 13 bases separated the two germline ends. There are 15 residues in the CDR3. Germline V gene lookup returns CDR1 MNHEY and CDR2 SMNVEV (reference sequence).

This sequence joins TRBV27 and TRBJ1-1; 11 bases agree with TRBD1. Trimming at V came to 3 bases and at J to 11 bases, leaving 11 bases not matched to a gene. CDR3 length: 15 amino acids. Germline values: CDR1 MNHEY, CDR2 SMNVEV (reference sequence). The CDR3 DNA reads TGTGCCAGCAGTTTGAGGACAGGGGGCATCATTGAGGCTTTCTTT. Translating it yields CASSLRTGGIIEAFF.

V is TRBV29-1 and J is TRBJ2-1; TRBD2 aligns across 9 bases. Trimming at V came to 4 bases and at J to 2 bases, leaving 6 bases not matched to a gene. Germline loops: CDR1 SQVTM, CDR2 ANQGSEA. This CDR3 contains 15 residues. The DNA for the CDR3 is TGCAGCGTTGTGGGCGGGGGGGCCCCCTACAATGAGCAGTTCTTC. This codes for CSVVGGGAPYNEQFF.

This rearrangement joins TRBV4-3 to TRBJ2-5, with D possibly matching TRBD1 (7 bases). CDR3 size: 15 residues. CDR1 is LGHNA, CDR2 YSLEER, per germline. Trimming left V 1 base short and J 5 bases short, with 14 bases between. This CDR3 is CASSQGTGRGETQYF. CDR3 nucleotides: TGCGCCAGCAGCCAAGGGACAGGTCGGGGGGAGACCCAGTACTTC.

This chain joins TRBV28 and TRBJ1-5; TRBD1 aligns across 7 bases. Germline CDR1 MDHEN, CDR2 SYDVKM. The CDR3 is made up of 15 amino acids. V gave up 4 bases and J gave up 6 bases; unmatched junction bases: 9. The CDR3 sequence: CASSWSRGGLQPQHF. The DNA for the CDR3 is TGTGCCAGCAGTTGGAGCCGAGGGGGCCTTCAGCCCCAGCATTTT.

This clone was counted a single time. The chain employs TRBV5-1 and TRBJ1-2; 7 bases agree with TRBD1. Germline V gene data show CDR1 as SGHRS and CDR2 as YFSETQ. Trimming removed 0 bases from V and 4 bases from J; junction bases left unmatched: 6. This CDR3 region has 15 residues. The DNA of the CDR3 is TGCGCCAGCAGCTTGGCTTGGGACAGCTCCTATGGCTACACCTTC. Residues: CASSLAWDSSYGYTF.

This chain joins TRBV28 and TRBJ2-7; TRBD1 agrees at 10 bases. V dropped 8 bases and J dropped 6; count of bases not matched to a gene: 7. The CDR3 loop spans 13 amino acids. Germline loops: CDR1 MDHEN, CDR2 SYDVKM. The CDR3 loop reads CASWRDRGSEQYF. DNA for the CDR3: TGTGCCAGCTGGAGGGACAGGGGCTCCGAGCAGTACTTC.

The chain employs TRBV10-3 and TRBJ1-2; D is undetermined. The germline V and J ends were trimmed by 6 bases and 7 bases, with 18 bases remaining between them. The CDR3 loop spans 14 amino acids. Germline CDR1 reads ENHRY; CDR2 reads SYGVKD. This CDR3 is CAISQRPDSGGYTF. In nucleotides, the CDR3 is TGTGCCATCAGCCAACGGCCCGATTCGGGTGGCTACACCTTC.

The gene calls are TRBV10-3 and TRBJ1-1; D unclear. The CDR3 length is 13 residues. Between the trimmed V and J ends, which lost 4 bases and 6 bases, there was a span of 12 bases. The germline gives CDR1 ENHRY, CDR2 SYGVKD. The CDR3 sequence is CAISGAGSPEAFF. DNA of the CDR3: TGTGCCATCAGTGGCGCAGGAAGCCCTGAAGCTTTCTTT.

The V call is TRBV5-6, the J call TRBJ1-4; 8 nucleotides line up with TRBD1. Germline V gene data show CDR1 as SGHDT and CDR2 as YYEEEE. This CDR3 comprises 15 residues. The V and J ends lost 0 bases and 8 bases, in that order; junction bases with no gene match: 6. CDR3 nucleotides: TGTGCCAGCAGCTTGGCCCAGGGGGCAAGGGAAAAACTGTTTTTT. Protein sequence: CASSLAQGAREKLFF.

The chain links TRBV7-2 to TRBJ2-7; the D gene is possibly TRBD2 (5 bases). Germline assignment: CDR1 SGHTA and CDR2 FQGNSA. This CDR3 is 15 amino acids long. The V gene lost 3 bases and the J gene lost 0 bases, with 12 bases spanning the gap. The chain's CDR3 is CASSLASPSSYEQYF. CDR3 bases: TGTGCCAGCAGCTTGGCTAGCCCTAGCTCCTACGAGCAGTACTTC.

The rearrangement joins TRBV13 to TRBJ2-2; 7 positions agree with TRBD1. This CDR3 is built from 16 residues. The trim removed 6 bases at V and 1 base at J, leaving 8 bases unmatched. Germline CDR1 reads PRHDT; CDR2 reads FYEKMQ (reference sequence). CDR3 DNA sequence: TGTGCCAGCAGTTACCTAACAGGGGTGAACACCGGGGAGCTGTTTTTT. It translates to CASSYLTGVNTGELFF.

The gene calls are TRBV5-1 and TRBJ2-5, with 10 bases fitting TRBD2. CDR3 size: 15 residues. V lost 4 bases to trimming and J lost 5 bases; unmatched junction nucleotides: 8. Germline CDR1 and CDR2: SGHRS and YFSETQ. The CDR3 loop reads CASSPSSGGRETQYF. The DNA for the CDR3 is TGCGCCAGCAGCCCCTCTAGCGGGGGCCGGGAGACCCAGTACTTC.

The CDR3 DNA sequence: TGTGCCAGTAGTGTCCTGACAGGGGTTAGGGTCAATGAGCAGTTCTTC. Residues: CASSVLTGVRVNEQFF. The chain has TRBV19 and TRBJ2-1, with 8 bases fitting TRBD1. V dropped 5 bases and J dropped 6; count of bases not matched to a gene: 12. The germline CDR1 and CDR2 sequences are LNHDA and SQIVND (reference sequence). CDR3 length: 16 residues.

J is TRBJ2-7 and V is TRBV7-2; D may be TRBD1 (5 bases). There are 13 residues in the CDR3. V shed 7 bases and J shed 0 bases, with 10 bases lying between them. From germline, CDR1 is SGHTA and CDR2 FQGNSA. CDR3 nucleotide sequence: TGTGCCAGCACGCGACAGCTCTCCTACGAGCAGTACTTC. The encoded protein is CASTRQLSYEQYF.

This clone appeared a few times. The chain recombines TRBV11-2 with TRBJ2-7, with TRBD2 matching over 7 bases. CDR1 and CDR2 (germline): SGHAT, FQNNGV. The CDR3 length is 16 residues. The ends lost 6 bases at V and 2 bases at J; junction bases unmatched: 13. CDR3 amino acids: CASRVPEGGFAYEQYF. CDR3 sequence (DNA): TGTGCCAGCAGGGTTCCGGAGGGAGGGTTTGCCTACGAGCAGTACTTC.

This chain uses TRBV4-2 with TRBJ2-3; 7 bases fit TRBD2. The germline V gene has CDR1 LGHNA and CDR2 YNFKEQ. With V trimmed by 1 base and J by 3 bases, 4 bases remained unmatched. This CDR3 comprises 15 residues. The CDR3 DNA sequence: TGTGCCAGCAGCCAAGCAACTAGCGAGACAGATACGCAGTATTTT. Its protein product is CASSQATSETDTQYF.